One and the same sample provided the 16 T cell receptor beta chains below, sequenced in a study of T cell repertoires in cytomegalovirus infection. These receptors have no known antigen. TCRdb analysed the reads with MiXCR anew, one entry per CDR3 protein. The data hold some 920,000 distinct CDR3 sequences, with around 30% observed a single time. Sample: cultured CD8+ T cells from PBMCs, taken from culture after CMV antigen stimulation. The receptors were sampled from a human donor in good health (CMV status not recorded). Some clones in this sample may be carry-over from other donors' samples.

In its sample, this clonotype was seen a few times. This rearrangement joins TRBV24-1 to TRBJ2-1; D gene ambiguous. The CDR3 sequence is 13 residues long. In germline, CDR1 is KGHDR, CDR2 SFDVKD. The V and J ends lost 9 bases and 6 bases respectively, with 14 bases between them. The CDR3 loop reads CATGPRRSNEQFF. The CDR3 DNA reads as TGTGCCACCGGACCGCGTAGGTCCAATGAGCAGTTCTTC.

V is TRBV27 and J is TRBJ1-2; TRBD1 aligns across 8 bases. The CDR3 contains 14 residues. With 3 bases clipped from V and 8 bases from J, the junction kept 8 bases outside the gene matches. CDR1 is MNHEY, CDR2 SMNVEV, per germline (reference sequence). The CDR3 sequence: CASSFSDRARGYTF. DNA for the CDR3: TGTGCCAGCAGTTTTTCGGACAGGGCGAGGGGCTACACCTTC.

This chain connects TRBV6-6 to TRBJ1-1, with a tentative D call TRBD1 (6 bases). The CDR3 is 17 residues long. V dropped 8 bases and J dropped 0 bases, with 22 bases sitting between them. The germline V gene encodes CDR1 MNHNY and CDR2 SVGAGI (reference sequence). CDR3 coding DNA: TGTGCCAGCGTCCACGGACAGTCGGGGCCCATGAACACTGAAGCTTTCTTT. Translated: CASVHGQSGPMNTEAFF.

The chain combines TRBV7-6 with TRBJ2-4, with 12 bases that match TRBD2. This CDR3 contains 16 residues. In germline, CDR1 is SGHVS, CDR2 FNYEAQ. V was clipped by 1 base and J by 8 bases; unmatched bases: 6. The CDR3 DNA is TGTGCCAGCAGCTTAGAACTAGCGGGGGGCCGTCACATTCAGTACTTC. This gives the protein CASSLELAGGRHIQYF.

At least ten counts were recorded for this clonotype. The chain uses TRBV19 and TRBJ1-6; D remains unclear. The V gene's germline CDR1 is LNHDA and CDR2 SQIVND (reference sequence). The CDR3 has 14 residues. Trimming pared 3 bases from V and 6 bases from J, leaving 9 bases between. The CDR3 DNA reads as TGTGCCAGTAGTATCACAAGAGTTAATTCACCCCTCCACTTT. It yields the protein CASSITRVNSPLHF.

The gene calls are TRBV7-9 and TRBJ2-3; 7 nucleotides line up with TRBD2. Per germline, CDR1 SEHNR and CDR2 FQNEAQ (reference sequence). Trimming took 11 bases from V and 6 from J; bases not matched to a gene: 8. This CDR3 comprises 12 residues. This CDR3 is CAVGTTSDTQYF. The DNA for the CDR3 is TGTGCCGTAGGGACTACTTCGGATACGCAGTATTTT.

At least ten counts were recorded for this clonotype. The chain couples TRBV6-5 to TRBJ2-7; the D is unclear. V was pared by 2 bases and J by 6 bases, with 5 bases between. This CDR3 contains 11 residues. From germline, CDR1 is MNHEY and CDR2 SVGAGI. The CDR3 DNA sequence: TGTGCCAGCAGTTACCAGCCCGAGCAGTACTTC. Its protein product is CASSYQPEQYF.

This clonotype was found a few times. The chain combines TRBV11-2 with TRBJ1-6; 8 bases are a match to TRBD1. The germline V gene encodes CDR1 SGHAT and CDR2 FQNNGV. V lost 3 bases and J lost 5; bases outside the gene matches: 6. The CDR3 runs to 16 residues. In DNA, the CDR3 is TGTGCCAGCAGCTTTTGGTCGACAGGGGATAATTCACCCCTCCACTTT. Protein sequence: CASSFWSTGDNSPLHF.

The J gene is TRBJ2-7, the V gene TRBV20-1, with D hard to call. This CDR3 has 13 amino acids. Trimming took 1 base from V and 0 from J, leaving 7 bases between them. The germline gives CDR1 DFQATT, CDR2 SNEGSKA (reference sequence). CDR3 nucleotides: TGCAGTGCTAGAGCCAGTCTCTCCTACGAGCAGTACGTC. The encoded protein is CSARASLSYEQYV.

V is TRBV28 and J is TRBJ1-4, with no clear D. Trimming stripped 3 bases from V and 10 bases from J, with 18 bases between. Germline assignment: CDR1 MDHEN and CDR2 SYDVKM. CDR3 length: 15 residues. The CDR3, as DNA: TGTGCCAGCAGTTTTATCAATGAAAGAGAAGGAAAACTGTTTTTT. Protein product: CASSFINEREGKLFF.

This clonotype has just a few counts. The chain uses TRBV20-1 and TRBJ1-5; D might be TRBD1 (5 bases). The length of the CDR3 is 16 residues. Germline V gene lookup returns CDR1 DFQATT and CDR2 SNEGSKA (reference sequence). V lost 6 bases and J 2 bases, leaving 20 bases between the germline ends. DNA of the CDR3: TGCAGTGCCCGGGGCAGGGAAGATTATGGCAATCAGCCCCAGCATTTT. It yields the protein CSARGREDYGNQPQHF.

The chain recombines TRBV7-6 with TRBJ2-1; 8 bases fit TRBD2. The V gene end was trimmed by 9 bases and the J gene end by 2 bases; junction bases not matched to a gene: 6. CDR3 length: 14 residues. Germline CDR1 reads SGHVS; CDR2 reads FNYEAQ. CDR3 sequence (DNA): TGTGCCAGTGCAGCGGGGGACCCCTACAATGAGCAGTTCTTC. Translating it yields CASAAGDPYNEQFF. Complete variable domain (other parts from reference TRBV7-6 and TRBJ2-1): GAGVSQSPRYKVTKRGQDVALRCDPISGHVSLYWYRQALGQGPEFLTYFNYEAQQDKSGLPNDRFSAERPEGSISTLTIQRTEQRDSAMYRCASAAGDPYNEQFFGPGTRLTVL.

This clonotype was detected ten times or more. This chain uses TRBV7-9 with TRBJ2-3; 14 bases are a match to TRBD2. CDR1 and CDR2 from the germline V gene are SEHNR and FQNEAQ (reference sequence). The V segment lost 4 bases and the J segment 0 bases; nucleotides outside the gene matches: 3. The CDR3 totals 17 residues. For the CDR3, the DNA is TGTGCCAGCAGCTCGGGACTAGCGGGGGATAGCACAGATACGCAGTATTTT. This translates into CASSSGLAGDSTDTQYF.

This clonotype has just one count. V and J are TRBV5-1 and TRBJ1-2, with D hard to call. V lost 1 base and J lost 7, with 14 bases in between. The CDR3 has 14 residues. Germline CDR1 is SGHRS and CDR2 is YFSETQ. This CDR3 reads CASSLLLSETGYTF. As DNA, the CDR3 is TGCGCCAGCAGCTTGCTCCTCAGCGAAACTGGCTACACCTTC.

The J gene is TRBJ1-1, the V gene TRBV9; TRBD1 aligns across 7 bases. This CDR3 comprises 14 residues. The V segment lost 3 bases and the J segment 3 bases; nucleotides outside the gene matches: 5. Looked up from germline, CDR1 is SGDLS and CDR2 is YYNGEE. This CDR3 reads CASSEETGHTEAFF. CDR3 DNA sequence: TGTGCCAGCAGCGAAGAGACAGGGCACACTGAAGCTTTCTTT.

This clonotype was seen only once. V gene TRBV27 combines with J gene TRBJ1-5; D not certain. Trimming removed 7 bases from V and 0 bases from J, with 19 bases in between. This CDR3 spans 17 amino acids. Germline assignment: CDR1 MNHEY and CDR2 SMNVEV (reference sequence). The DNA for the CDR3 is TGTGCCAGCATGGAGAGTGGTCTGGAGCATAGCAATCAGCCCCAGCATTTT. As protein: CASMESGLEHSNQPQHF.